This is a list of T cell receptor beta chains from one sample in a study of shared clonotypes between healthy human individuals. TCRdb keeps only in-frame clones here, not all; method: immunoSEQ multiplex PCR. The profile shows 2 million to 2.5 million clones, about 90% of them singletons. The sample taken for sequencing was naive CD4+ T cells from PBMCs. These receptors were obtained from a man younger than 35 in good health. Some clones in this sample may be carry-over from other donors' samples. Both conserved end residues are part of each CDR3. A D gene is named only where the DNA matches it firmly. Size is stated for part of the rows, as once, few or many counts, or as a class when the clone is expanded.

V: TRBV5-1
D: -
J: TRBJ1-4
size: -
CDR3: CASNERGTGEKLFF
DNA: TGCGCCAGCAACGAAAGGGGAACCGGGGAAAAACTGTTTTTT

V: TRBV5-1
D: TRBD1
J: TRBJ1-2
size: -
CDR3: CASSLSGGYNYGYTF
DNA: TGCGCCAGCAGCTTGTCAGGGGGCTATAACTATGGCTACACCTTC

V: TRBV7-3
D: -
J: TRBJ1-1
size: -
CDR3: CASSFRPTVNTEAFF
DNA: TGTGCCAGCAGTTTTAGGCCCACAGTAAACACTGAAGCTTTCTTT

V: TRBV7-3
D: -
J: TRBJ1-3
size: -
CDR3: CASSLNVGNTIYF
DNA: TGTGCCAGCAGCTTAAACGTCGGAAACACCATATATTTT

V: TRBV6-1
D: TRBD1
J: TRBJ1-2
size: -
CDR3: CASSEASAGTGTGRGYTF
DNA: TGTGCCAGCAGTGAAGCGTCGGCTGGAACCGGGACAGGGCGTGGCTACACCTTC

V: TRBV29-1
D: -
J: TRBJ1-1
size: -
CDR3: CSFRTDLNTEAFF
DNA: TGCAGCTTCCGGACAGACTTGAACACTGAAGCTTTCTTT

V: TRBV11-3
D: -
J: TRBJ1-1
size: -
CDR3: CASSLEGGDTEAFF
DNA: TGTGCCAGCAGCTTAGAAGGGGGGGACACTGAAGCTTTCTTT

V: TRBV5-5
D: TRBD2
J: TRBJ2-1
size: once
CDR3: CASSLAGRANEQFF
DNA: TGTGCCAGCAGCTTGGCGGGGAGGGCCAATGAGCAGTTCTTC

V: TRBV7-8
D: -
J: TRBJ1-1
size: -
CDR3: CASSPNARLNTEAFF
DNA: TGTGCCAGCAGCCCGAACGCACGGCTGAACACTGAAGCTTTCTTT

V: TRBV18
D: -
J: TRBJ2-6
size: -
CDR3: CASSPRLSPGEVSGANVLTF
DNA: TGTGCCAGCTCACCGCGTCTCTCTCCGGGTGAGGTATCTGGGGCCAACGTCCTGACTTTC

V: TRBV7-9
D: TRBD1
J: TRBJ2-4
size: -
CDR3: CASSYVGTGSRLAKNIQYF
DNA: TGTGCCAGCAGCTACGTCGGGACAGGGTCACGTTTAGCCAAAAACATTCAGTACTTC

V: TRBV7-2
D: -
J: TRBJ1-2
size: once
CDR3: CASSPARASGYTF
DNA: TGTGCCAGCAGCCCGGCCAGGGCATCGGGCTACACCTTC

V: TRBV10-2
D: -
J: TRBJ1-5
size: -
CDR3: CASSESGTGNQPQHF
DNA: TGCGCCAGCAGTGAGTCGGGAACAGGCAATCAGCCCCAGCATTTT

V: TRBV7-9
D: -
J: TRBJ1-2
size: -
CDR3: CASSFWAAENDSYTF
DNA: TGTGCCAGCAGCTTCTGGGCGGCCGAAAACGATAGCTACACCTTC

V: TRBV10-2
D: TRBD2
J: TRBJ2-3
size: -
CDR3: CASSGRTSGSSTDTQYF
DNA: TGCGCCAGCAGTGGGCGGACTAGCGGGAGTAGCACAGATACGCAGTATTTT

V: TRBV30
D: TRBD2
J: TRBJ2-5
size: -
CDR3: CAWSVRRTSGAQETQYF
DNA: TGTGCCTGGAGTGTACGTAGGACTAGCGGGGCCCAAGAGACCCAGTACTTC

V: TRBV4-1
D: TRBD1
J: TRBJ1-2
size: -
CDR3: CASSLPGTVPYGYTF
DNA: TGCGCCAGCAGCCTTCCCGGGACAGTCCCCTATGGCTACACCTTC

V: TRBV6-5
D: -
J: TRBJ2-5
size: -
CDR3: CASSWGPEETQYF
DNA: TGTGCCAGCAGTTGGGGTCCTGAAGAGACCCAGTACTTC

V: TRBV28
D: TRBD1
J: TRBJ1-4
size: -
CDR3: CASSLPGQGYEKLFF
DNA: TGTGCCAGCAGTTTGCCGGGACAGGGGTATGAAAAACTGTTTTTT

V: TRBV18
D: -
J: TRBJ2-1
size: once
CDR3: CASSPAPPNEQFF
DNA: TGTGCCAGCTCACCCGCCCCACCCAATGAGCAGTTCTTC

V: TRBV15
D: -
J: TRBJ1-1
size: few
CDR3: CATSRDYGVGDTEAFF
DNA: TGTGCCACCAGCAGAGATTATGGGGTCGGCGACACTGAAGCTTTCTTT

V: TRBV5-4
D: TRBD2
J: TRBJ2-1
size: -
CDR3: CASSLKPRGLAGVGQFF
DNA: TGTGCCAGCAGCCTAAAACCTCGGGGACTAGCGGGAGTTGGGCAGTTCTTC

V: TRBV6-5
D: TRBD1
J: TRBJ2-7
size: -
CDR3: CASSLTLGTASYEQYF
DNA: TGTGCCAGCAGTTTAACCTTAGGGACAGCCTCCTACGAGCAGTACTTC

V: TRBV2
D: TRBD2
J: TRBJ2-5
size: -
CDR3: CASLELAGVDIETQYF
DNA: TGTGCCAGCCTGGAACTAGCGGGAGTTGATATAGAGACCCAGTACTTC

V: TRBV7-9
D: -
J: TRBJ1-5
size: -
CDR3: CASSFGRGNQPQHF
DNA: TGTGCCAGCAGCTTCGGTAGAGGCAATCAGCCCCAGCATTTT

V: TRBV2
D: TRBD2
J: TRBJ2-5
size: -
CDR3: CASSGTSGSKTQYF
DNA: TGTGCCAGCAGTGGGACTAGCGGGAGTAAGACCCAGTACTTC

V: TRBV9
D: -
J: TRBJ2-5
size: -
CDR3: CASSVAGRGETQYF
DNA: TGTGCCAGCAGCGTAGCGGGGAGAGGAGAGACCCAGTACTTC